A selection of T cell receptor beta chains follows, all from one sample in a study of PD-1 blockade in classical Hodgkin lymphoma. Libraries were prepared by immunoSEQ multiplex PCR; TCRdb keeps only in-frame clonotypes and omits some of them. Among over 50,000 clones listed, roughly 80% were seen once. Sequences were derived from peripheral blood mononuclear cells (PBMCs), sampled at baseline. The receptors derive from a human donor with classical Hodgkin lymphoma. The CDR3 runs from the conserved cysteine through the conserved F or W. The D gene is left open where the match is weak. Clone sizes are given selectively: once, few, many, or a class where the clone is expanded.

d_call j_call clone_size v_call cdr3_nt cdr3_aa
TRBD1 TRBJ1-5 . TRBV2 TGTGCCAGTCGGGACAGAGAGTATAGCAATCAGCCCCAGCATTTT CASRDREYSNQPQHF
. TRBJ2-2 once TRBV2 TGTGCCAGCAGTGAATCCATGAAGCCCGGGGAGCTGTTTTTT CASSESMKPGELFF
TRBD2 TRBJ2-7 few TRBV19 TGTGCCAGTAGTTCATGGACTAGCGGGAGCTCCTACGAGCAGTACTTC CASSSWTSGSSYEQYF
. TRBJ1-5 . TRBV27 TGTGCCAGCAGTTTATACCCAGGGAACGGCAATCAGCCCCAGCATTTT CASSLYPGNGNQPQHF
TRBD1 TRBJ1-2 few TRBV11-2 TGTGCCAGCAGCCGTAAGACAGGGGTAGATAACTATGGCTACACCTTC CASSRKTGVDNYGYTF
. TRBJ2-7 . TRBV7-3 TGTGCCAGCAGCTCCCAGGCGTCCTCCTCCTACGAGCAGTACTTC CASSSQASSSYEQYF
. TRBJ2-1 . TRBV7-3 TGTGCCAGCCAGCTTAACCCAACGGGCGAGCAGTTCTTC CASQLNPTGEQFF
TRBD2 TRBJ2-1 . TRBV6-5 TGTGCCAGCAGTTACGCTGTACTAGCGGGACCCAATGAGCAGTTCTTC CASSYAVLAGPNEQFF
TRBD1 TRBJ1-2 . TRBV10-2 TGCGCCAGCAGTGTAACAGGGGCCTCCCCTCACTATGGCTACACCTTC CASSVTGASPHYGYTF
. TRBJ1-1 . TRBV4-3 TGCGCCAGCAGCCAAGATCGGGGGGGGAACACTGAAGCTTTCTTT CASSQDRGGNTEAFF
TRBD1 TRBJ1-5 . TRBV2 TGTGCCAGTCGGACAGGGCTGAGCAATCAGCCCCAGCATTTT CASRTGLSNQPQHF
TRBD2 TRBJ2-7 . TRBV29-1 TGCAGCGTTGAAGAGCGGGAGGGTGGGGATTACGAGCAGTACTTC CSVEEREGGDYEQYF
. TRBJ1-5 . TRBV13 TGTGCCAGCAGCTTCAGGGGACACAATCAGCCCCAGCATTTT CASSFRGHNQPQHF
TRBD2 TRBJ2-3 . TRBV19 TGTGCCAGTAGTATCTGGACTAGCAGAAACACAGATACGCAGTATTTT CASSIWTSRNTDTQYF
. TRBJ1-5 . TRBV18 TGTGCCAGCTCACCACAGGGGAGTGATCAGCCCCAGCATTTT CASSPQGSDQPQHF
. TRBJ1-2 . TRBV11-2 TGTGCCAGCAGCTTAGTTCGTCGGGACATAAAGGCCGGCTACACCTTC CASSLVRRDIKAGYTF
. TRBJ2-1 . TRBV11-3 TGTGCCAGCAGCTTGGACAGTTACTACAATGAGCAGTTCTTC CASSLDSYYNEQFF
. TRBJ2-1 . TRBV28 TGTGCCAGCATCTCTGGGGGGAGATACAATGAGCAGTTCTTC CASISGGRYNEQFF